The clone carrying this TCR beta chain was found once. The antigen remains undetermined. This sample was included in a study of cytomegalovirus exposure and HLA in healthy donors. Study outcomes and limitations: The investigators catalogued 150 or so TCR beta chains as cytomegalovirus-associated. Common viral pathogens were later found to be apparently linked to several of the most significant clusters. In a later analysis, an Asian-associated ancestry cluster reportedly showed fewer N-insertions than the approximately 620-donor mean. A few of the chains that were CMV-associated were confirmed in vitro to be specific for CMV antigens.

PCR involved 60 Vbeta and 13 Jbeta primers. The assay was immunoSEQ multiplex PCR, and TCRdb's table has in-frame clones only and misses some. Altogether about 160,000 clones are present, roughly 80% being singletons, with the ten largest covering around an eighth. This clonotype was obtained from a man between 40 and 49 years old in good health and CMV-seropositive. The sequenced sample was PBMCs.

The CDR3 here is CASTGTAQNEQFF. The DNA for the CDR3 is TGTGCCAGCACCGGGACAGCGCAGAATGAGCAGTTCTTC. This rearrangement joins TRBV28 to TRBJ2-1, with TRBD1 matching over 7 bases. Germline-derived CDR1 and CDR2 are MDHEN and SYDVKM. The CDR3 is made up of 13 amino acids. Germline trimming cut 7 bases from V and 7 bases from J; bases unmatched to any gene: 7. Filled out from reference TRBV28 and TRBJ2-1, the complete variable domain reads DVKVTQSSRYLVKRTGEKVFLECVQDMDHENMFWYRQDPGLGLRLIYFSYDVKMKEKGDIPEGYSVSREKKERFSLILESASTNQTSMYLCASTGTAQNEQFFGPGTRLTVL.